The 23 T cell receptor beta chains in this list originate from one sample, sequenced in a study of metastatic and nonmetastatic thyroid tumors. TCRdb recomputed clones from the PCR reads via MiXCR. The data contain approximately 90,000 clones, 12% of them singletons. Thyroid surgery had not been preceded by any treatment in any patient. Sequencing input: blood. The receptors derive from a female donor with papillary thyroid cancer or a benign thyroid nodule (not recorded which). Some clones in this sample may be carry-over from other donors' samples.

This clone came up many times. The genes are TRBV12-3 or TRBV12-4 and TRBJ1-5; no firm D call. CDR3 length equals 13 residues. Trimming shortened V by 5 bases and J by 0 bases, and 5 bases separated the two germline ends. CDR3 DNA: TGTGCCAGCAGTCGTTATAGCAATCAGCCCCAGCATTTT. Protein product: CASSRYSNQPQHF.

This clone was found many times. Other DNA sequences from this sample encode an identical CDR3 as well. This chain connects TRBV20-1 to TRBJ2-3, with TRBD2 identical over 13 bases. Germline values: CDR1 DFQATT, CDR2 SNEGSKA (reference sequence). The CDR3 has 14 amino acids. The V and J ends lost 6 bases and 1 base, in that order; junction bases with no gene match: 1. The CDR3 DNA is TGCAGTGCAACTAGCGGGAGGGGCACAGATACGCAGTATTTT. It yields the protein CSATSGRGTDTQYF.

This clone was seen many times. V and J are TRBV11-2 and TRBJ2-7, with 7 bases lining up with TRBD1. Trimming at V came to 6 bases and at J to 6 bases, leaving 8 bases not matched to a gene. CDR1 SGHAT and CDR2 FQNNGV come from the germline V gene. The CDR3 has 13 amino acids. CDR3 DNA sequence: TGTGCCAGCAGTCGCCGGGACAGCCTCGAGCAGTACTTC. Translated: CASSRRDSLEQYF.

The rearrangement uses TRBV7-2 and TRBJ2-7, with no clear D. V lost 0 bases, J lost 2 bases, and 11 bases lay in between. The CDR3 extends over 15 amino acids. Per germline, CDR1 SGHTA and CDR2 FQGNSA. In DNA form, the CDR3 reads TGTGCCAGCAGCTTAGCGAAGAAGGAGCCCTACGAGCAGTACTTC. As protein: CASSLAKKEPYEQYF. Full variable domain (missing parts from reference TRBV7-2 and TRBJ2-7): GAGVSQSPSNKVTEKGKDVELRCDPISGHTALYWYRQSLGQGLEFLIYFQGNSAPDKSGLPSDRFSAERTGGSVSTLTIQRTQQEDSAVYLCASSLAKKEPYEQYFGPGTRLTVT.

This clone was picked up many times. This chain connects TRBV6-5 to TRBJ1-2, with unresolved D. With 0 bases removed from V and 2 bases from J, the gap between germline ends came to 10 bases. CDR1 and CDR2 (germline): MNHEY, SVGAGI. The CDR3 length is 15 residues. The CDR3 DNA sequence: TGTGCCAGCAGTTACTCGAGTCCGGGGAACTATGGCTACACCTTC. It specifies CASSYSSPGNYGYTF.

This clone was detected many times. The rearrangement joins TRBV7-2 to TRBJ2-4, with no clear D. Trimming removed 2 bases from V and 6 bases from J, with 8 bases in between. CDR3 size: 13 residues. The germline gives CDR1 SGHTA, CDR2 FQGNSA. CDR3 in amino acids: CASSLSLPNIQYF. CDR3 nucleotide sequence: TGTGCCAGCAGCTTATCCCTTCCAAACATTCAGTACTTC.

The chain carries TRBV6-1 and TRBJ1-5; weak D call: TRBD1 (5 bases). Germline loops: CDR1 MNHNS, CDR2 SASEGT. This CDR3 comprises 13 residues. With 6 bases removed from V and 3 bases from J, the gap between germline ends came to 9 bases. This CDR3 is CASRGVLNQPQHF. In DNA form, the CDR3 reads TGTGCCAGCAGGGGGGTCCTCAATCAGCCCCAGCATTTT.

A remark on this clone: At one of its ends the junction is not consistent with the germline gene, which may arise from a read error. This CDR3 is also generated by other DNA sequences in the sample. The V call is TRBV5-1, the J call TRBJ2-1; D might be TRBD2 (5 bases). Germline V gives CDR1 SGHRS, CDR2 YFSETQ. The CDR3 covers 15 residues. The CDR3 spells CVSSSKAGGYNEQFF. The DNA for the CDR3 is TGCGTCAGCAGCTCCAAAGCTGGAGGCTACAATGAGCAGTTCTTC.

The count of this clone is one. This may be a read error, as it is one base from a much larger clone. The chain recombines TRBV7-7 with TRBJ1-1; TRBD1 might be the D (6 bases). This CDR3 comprises 14 residues. Germline V gene data show CDR1 as SSHAT and CDR2 as FNYEAQ (reference sequence). The CDR3 nucleotides read TGTGCTAGCAGCTTAGGCGGGGGGCTGAATGAAGCTTTCTTT. As protein: CASSLGGGLNEAFF.

This clone was recorded many times. This chain uses TRBV4-1 with TRBJ1-3; weak D call: TRBD1 (6 bases). Looked up from germline, CDR1 is MGHRA and CDR2 is YSYEKL. Trimming took off 2 bases at V and 7 bases at J, with 18 bases between the two ends. This CDR3 is built from 16 residues. The CDR3 loop is CASSQSITGIWNTIYF. The CDR3 DNA sequence: TGCGCCAGCAGCCAATCGATCACAGGGATCTGGAACACCATATATTTT.

This clone appeared many times. This chain connects TRBV7-2 to TRBJ2-7; TRBD2 matches 9 bases. CDR3 length: 14 residues. Germline V gene data show CDR1 as SGHTA and CDR2 as FQGNSA. The V gene end was trimmed by 2 bases and the J gene end by 5 bases; junction bases not matched to a gene: 4. The CDR3 coding sequence is TGTGCCAGCAGCTTATATAGCGGGAGTGACGAGCAGTACTTC. This encodes CASSLYSGSDEQYF.

In its sample, this clone was seen many times. This sequence joins TRBV6-1 and TRBJ2-3; maybe TRBD1 (5 bases). Germline CDR1 MNHNS, CDR2 SASEGT. The CDR3 extends over 16 amino acids. The V gene lost 6 bases and the J gene lost 5 bases, with 21 bases spanning the gap. CDR3 residues: CASSPNLPGFGDTQYF. The CDR3 coding sequence is TGTGCCAGCAGCCCAAATCTTCCAGGGTTTGGAGATACGCAGTATTTT.

The table lists this clone with many counts. Different DNA sequences within this sample yield the same CDR3. The rearrangement joins TRBV7-9 to TRBJ2-7; 15 bases align to TRBD2. V was clipped by 4 bases and J by 6 bases; unmatched bases: 1. The CDR3 consists of 14 residues. Germline lookup yields CDR1 SEHNR and CDR2 FQNEAQ (reference sequence). CDR3 DNA: TGTGCCAGCAGCTGGGGACTAGCGGGAGGCGAGCAGTACTTC. This codes for CASSWGLAGGEQYF.

This clone was counted at least ten times. The chain recombines TRBV24-1 with TRBJ2-1, with 13 nucleotides matching TRBD2. The CDR3 extends over 18 amino acids. From germline, CDR1 is KGHDR and CDR2 SFDVKD. Trimming cost V 3 bases and J 3 bases; bases outside gene matches: 7. The CDR3 loop reads CATSDGTSGMGYYNEQFF. CDR3 in DNA: TGTGCCACCAGTGATGGGACTAGCGGGATGGGGTACTACAATGAGCAGTTCTTC.

This clone was seen many times. The rearrangement links TRBV28 to TRBJ1-2, with a tentative D call TRBD1 (5 bases). V shed 5 bases and J shed 7 bases, with 11 bases lying between them. This CDR3 has 12 amino acids. The germline V gene has CDR1 MDHEN and CDR2 SYDVKM. CDR3: CASSQRTLGYTF. DNA for the CDR3: TGTGCCAGCAGTCAACGGACACTTGGCTACACCTTC.

This clone turned up a few times. This may come from a read error, since a much larger clone is one base off. Distinct nucleotide sequences in the sample also encode this CDR3. The gene calls are TRBV24-1 and TRBJ1-4, with unresolved D. Germline V gives CDR1 KGHDR, CDR2 SFDVKD. CDR3 size: 12 residues. This chain's CDR3 is CATSEGSEKLFF. DNA for the CDR3: TGCGCCACCAGTGAGGGTTCCGAAAAACTGTTTTTT.

This clone has ten or more counts. This chain links TRBV5-8 with TRBJ2-6; D is tentatively TRBD1 or TRBD2 (5 bases each). CDR3 length equals 18 residues. Trimming stripped 3 bases from V and 4 bases from J, with 20 bases between. Germline CDR1 SGHTS, CDR2 YDEGEE. CDR3 region: CASSSAGASKAGANVLTF. CDR3 in DNA: TGTGCCAGCAGCTCCGCCGGGGCCTCAAAGGCAGGGGCCAACGTCCTGACTTTC.

This clone was detected many times. A much larger clone differs by one base, so this may be a read error. V gene TRBV19 combines with J gene TRBJ1-2, with D unclear. CDR3 length equals 13 residues. V gave up 5 bases and J gave up 8 bases, with 15 bases separating them. Per the germline V gene, CDR1 is LNHDA and CDR2 is SQIVND (reference sequence). The CDR3 sequence: CASSPRTLWGYTF. DNA for the CDR3: TGTGCCAGTAGTCCCCGAACCCTATGGGGCTACACCTTC.

This clone was detected only a few times. This clone may be a read error of a much larger clone one base away. The chain uses TRBV7-9 and TRBJ2-5; no clear D. The CDR3 runs 14 residues. V dropped 4 bases and J dropped 2 bases, with 11 bases sitting between them. The germline CDR1 and CDR2 sequences are SEHNR and FQNEAQ (reference sequence). The CDR3 region is CASSSLVGQETQYF. The CDR3, as DNA: TGTGCCAGCAGCTCTCTTGTGGGGCAAGAGACCCAGTACTTC.

The table lists this clone with a few counts. V gene TRBV28 combines with J gene TRBJ1-6; weak D call: TRBD1 (5 bases). Trimming removed 7 bases at V and 10 bases at J, with 20 bases between. CDR1 and CDR2 (germline): MDHEN, SYDVKM. CDR3 length: 15 amino acids. The chain's CDR3 is CASNPGRRGSSPLHF. CDR3 bases: TGTGCCAGCAACCCGGGACGGCGAGGGAGCTCACCCCTCCACTTT.

This clone was detected ten times or more. The rearrangement links TRBV20-1 to TRBJ2-1, with a tentative D call TRBD2 (6 bases). Germline CDR1 is DFQATT and CDR2 is SNEGSKA (reference sequence). This CDR3 has 14 residues. V lost 4 bases and J lost 8, with 18 bases in between. The CDR3 DNA follows: TGCAGTGCTACTGGGACTTTTAGAGACGATGAGCAGTTCTTC. Translating it yields CSATGTFRDDEQFF.

This clone was counted many times. The rearrangement joins TRBV27 to TRBJ1-6, with TRBD1 matching 7 bases. The CDR3 has 18 residues. V dropped 7 bases and J dropped 5; count of bases not matched to a gene: 17. CDR1 is MNHEY, CDR2 SMNVEV, per germline (reference sequence). The CDR3: CASIFEGIDREDNSPLHF. The CDR3 region has the DNA TGTGCCAGCATCTTTGAGGGAATAGACAGGGAAGATAATTCACCCCTCCACTTT.

The table lists this clone with many counts. The J gene is TRBJ1-5, the V gene TRBV11-2; a weak D match, TRBD1 (6 bases). The CDR3 has 14 amino acids. V was cut by 5 bases and J by 3 bases, with 11 bases left in between. In germline, CDR1 is SGHAT, CDR2 FQNNGV. This chain's CDR3 is CASSPGQFNQPQHF. CDR3 DNA: TGTGCCAGCAGCCCCGGACAGTTCAATCAGCCCCAGCATTTT. The whole variable domain, filled in from reference TRBV11-2 and TRBJ1-5, reads EAGVAQSPRYKIIEKRQSVAFWCNPISGHATLYWYQQILGQGPKLLIQFQNNGVVDDSQLPKDRFSAERLKGVDSTLKIQPAKLEDSAVYLCASSPGQFNQPQHFGDGTRLSIL.